The present TCR beta chain was sequenced within a study of blood T cell repertoires in COVID-19 (dated by TCRdb to the early 2020s). Notes on the research overall: Samples covering the acute and convalescent phases of COVID-19 were provided by collaborators in the United States, Italy and Spain. Where available, HLA class I and class II types were obtained from metadata supplied by the sample provider rather than from assay-based typing. The sample metadata nearly always contained a de-identified subject ID, COVID-19 status, age in years and sex. The prospective study material was composed of cDNA or gDNA derived from T cells, B-cell-depleted T cells, or PBMCs. Subjects who had been exposed to COVID-19, were actively infected with it, or had recovered from it provided the deeply sampled blood TCRbeta repertoires that made up the dataset. Samples came from the ongoing ImmuneRACE study (first 160 participants) plus 1,254 subjects from 6 global collaborators. A freely available public database, intended as a resource for researchers studying the immune response to SARS-CoV-2, is where the repertoires were released. The paper as a whole reports these results and caveats: Clinical and demographic metadata were provided uncurated, with the amount varying by source and participant.

From its cysteine to its phenylalanine, the CDR3 spans 12 amino acids. Only the CDR3 portion is preserved as DNA: 36 bases, with reading frame beginning at the first base. From V the trimming removes 6 bases and from J it removes 6 bases, while the gene matches leave 5 bases of the junction unaccounted for. The germline V gene (reference sequence) yields LNHDA for CDR1 and SQIVND for CDR2. The immunoSEQ Assay, a bias-controlled multiplex PCR, was used to amplify TCRbeta CDR3 regions from genomic DNA. Turning to the authors' computational methods: Within the assay, amplification of reference gene primers was used to estimate how many nucleated cells each sample contained. To quantify the absolute abundance of each unique TCRbeta CDR3 rearrangement, sequence reads were collapsed and filtered. For each sample, productive Simpson clonality was calculated as the square root of Simpson's diversity index across productive rearrangements. In TCRdb, the immuneACCESS table is reduced to in-frame sequences with V and J assigned. These tables do not hold every clone; where another copy was compared, an unresolved V gene accounts for under half, and the others remain unexplained. For V, J and clone size, that table is used; D and trimming come from the DNA. The sample table holds fewer than 400,000 clones, of which about 88% were seen once. The ten biggest clones cover 2.5% to 3.5% of the sample.

The collaborating institutions used their own protocols to collect whole blood in K2EDTA tubes. For TCRbeta analysis, collaborator samples were shipped as frozen whole blood, as isolated PBMCs, or as DNA extracted from either sample type. There are a few counts of this clone. Its target antigen remains unknown. Per-base qualities were not stored, and no clone one base away is much larger. The chain uses TRBV19 and TRBJ2-7, with 7 central nucleotides matching TRBD1. The sequence was obtained from a human donor in a cohort sampled during active COVID-19. The sequencing sample was made of peripheral blood. The nucleotide sequence reads as follows: TGTGCCAGTAGAGAACACAGGGGCGAGCAGTACTTC. It translates to CASREHRGEQYF.